The sequence of this T cell receptor beta chain was determined in a study of cytomegalovirus exposure and HLA in healthy donors. Whereas donors were nominally healthy upon sampling, unrecorded immune exposures were probable. Overall study findings and caveats: For TCR beta chains, V- and J-gene trimming was later linked to a missense DCLRE1C variant. The study put roughly 160 TCR beta chains on its list as cytomegalovirus-associated. Some V segments could not be told apart, so they were left out, TRBV6-2 and TRBV6-3 among them.

The CDR3 is 16 amino acids. Germline V lookup: CDR1 SEHNR, CDR2 FQNEAQ (reference sequence). The trim removed 2 bases at V and 2 bases at J, leaving 4 bases unmatched. Remarks on this clone: Its target is not known.

PCR used 60 Vbeta primers and 13 Jbeta primers. TCRdb's copy holds only in-frame clones and misses some; the assay was immunoSEQ multiplex PCR. The data show 90,000 to 130,000 clones, around 80% seen once. This receptor was obtained from a young man in good health and CMV-seropositive. The source material was PBMCs. The J gene is TRBJ1-5, the V gene TRBV7-9; 9 nucleotides align to TRBD1. CDR3 residues: CASSLSDRGGNQPQHF. CDR3 DNA sequence: TGTGCCAGCAGCTTAAGCGACAGGGGGGGCAATCAGCCCCAGCATTTT. Full variable domain (rest looked up from reference TRBV7-9 and TRBJ1-5): DTGVSQNPRHKITKRGQNVTFRCDPISEHNRLYWYRQTLGQGPEFLTYFQNEAQLEKSRLLSDRFSAERPKGSFSTLEIQRTEQGDSAMYLCASSLSDRGGNQPQHFGDGTRLSIL.